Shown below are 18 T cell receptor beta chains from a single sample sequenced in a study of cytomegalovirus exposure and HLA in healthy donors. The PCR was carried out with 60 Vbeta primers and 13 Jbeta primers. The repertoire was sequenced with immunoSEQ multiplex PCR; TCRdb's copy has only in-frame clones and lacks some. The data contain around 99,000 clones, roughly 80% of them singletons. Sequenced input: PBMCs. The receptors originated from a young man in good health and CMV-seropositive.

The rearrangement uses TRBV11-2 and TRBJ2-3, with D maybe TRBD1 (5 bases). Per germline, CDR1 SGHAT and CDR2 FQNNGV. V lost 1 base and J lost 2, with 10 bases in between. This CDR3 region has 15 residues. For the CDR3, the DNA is TGTGCCAGCAGCTTAGGTCAGGGCCCCACAGATACGCAGTATTTT. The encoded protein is CASSLGQGPTDTQYF. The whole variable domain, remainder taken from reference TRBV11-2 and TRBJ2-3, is EAGVAQSPRYKIIEKRQSVAFWCNPISGHATLYWYQQILGQGPKLLIQFQNNGVVDDSQLPKDRFSAERLKGVDSTLKIQPAKLEDSAVYLCASSLGQGPTDTQYFGPGTRLTVL.

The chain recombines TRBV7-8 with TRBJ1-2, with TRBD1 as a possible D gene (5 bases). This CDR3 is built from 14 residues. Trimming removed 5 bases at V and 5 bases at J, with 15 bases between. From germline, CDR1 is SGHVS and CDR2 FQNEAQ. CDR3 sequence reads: CASSPRQLTYGYTF. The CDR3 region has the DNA TGTGCCAGCAGCCCCCGACAGCTTACATATGGCTACACCTTC.

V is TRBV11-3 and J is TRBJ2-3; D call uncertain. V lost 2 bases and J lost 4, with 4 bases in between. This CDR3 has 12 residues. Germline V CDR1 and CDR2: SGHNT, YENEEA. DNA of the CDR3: TGTGCCAGCAGCTTATCAGCAGATACGCAGTATTTT. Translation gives CASSLSADTQYF.

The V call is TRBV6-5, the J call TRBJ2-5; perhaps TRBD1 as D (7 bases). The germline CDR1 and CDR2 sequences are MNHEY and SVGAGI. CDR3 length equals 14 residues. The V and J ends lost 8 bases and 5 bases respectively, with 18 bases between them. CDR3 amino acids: CASSRGQRQETQYF. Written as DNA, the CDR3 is TGTGCCAGCTCGCGGGGACAGCGGCAGGAGACCCAGTACTTC.

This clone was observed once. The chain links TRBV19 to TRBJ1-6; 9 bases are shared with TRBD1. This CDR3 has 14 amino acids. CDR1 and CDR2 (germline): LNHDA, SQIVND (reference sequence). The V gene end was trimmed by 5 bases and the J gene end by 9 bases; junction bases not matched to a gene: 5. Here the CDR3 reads CASSETGGTSPLHF. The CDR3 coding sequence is TGTGCCAGTAGTGAGACAGGGGGGACTTCACCCCTCCACTTT. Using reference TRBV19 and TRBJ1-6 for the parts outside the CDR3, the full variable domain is DGGITQSPKYLFRKEGQNVTLSCEQNLNHDAMYWYRQDPGQGLRLIYYSQIVNDFQKGDIAEGYSVSREKKESFPLTVTSAQKNPTAFYLCASSETGGTSPLHFGNGTRLTVT.

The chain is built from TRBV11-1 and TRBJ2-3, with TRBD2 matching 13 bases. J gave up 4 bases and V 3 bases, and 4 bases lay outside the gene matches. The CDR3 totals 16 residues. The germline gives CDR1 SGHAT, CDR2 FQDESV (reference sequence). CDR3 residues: CASSFRLAGGADTQYF. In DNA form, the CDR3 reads TGTGCCAGCAGCTTTCGACTAGCGGGGGGCGCAGATACGCAGTATTTT.

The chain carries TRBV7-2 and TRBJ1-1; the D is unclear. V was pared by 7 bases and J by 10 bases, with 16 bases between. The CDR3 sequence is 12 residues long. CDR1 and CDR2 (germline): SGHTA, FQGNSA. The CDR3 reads CASTSDGVAAFF. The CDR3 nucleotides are TGTGCCAGCACCAGCGACGGGGTGGCAGCTTTCTTT.

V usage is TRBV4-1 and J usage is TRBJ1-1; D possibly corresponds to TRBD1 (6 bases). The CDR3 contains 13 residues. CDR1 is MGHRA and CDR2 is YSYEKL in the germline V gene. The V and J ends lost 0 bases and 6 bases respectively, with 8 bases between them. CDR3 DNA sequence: TGCGCCAGCAGCCAAGATTCAGGGGCTGAAGCTTTCTTT. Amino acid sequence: CASSQDSGAEAFF.

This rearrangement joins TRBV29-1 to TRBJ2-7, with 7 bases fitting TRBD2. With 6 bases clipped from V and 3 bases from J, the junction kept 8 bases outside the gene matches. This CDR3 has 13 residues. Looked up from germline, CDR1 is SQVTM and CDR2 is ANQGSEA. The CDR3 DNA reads TGCAGCGTATCGGGAGGCGGGGTCTACGAGCAGTACTTC. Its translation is CSVSGGGVYEQYF.

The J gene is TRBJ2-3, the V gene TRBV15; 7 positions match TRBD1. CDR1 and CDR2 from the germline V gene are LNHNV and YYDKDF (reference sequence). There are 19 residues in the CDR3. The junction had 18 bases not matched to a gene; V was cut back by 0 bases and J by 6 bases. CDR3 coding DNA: TGTGCCACCAGCAGAGAGATTTTAATGACAGGGTTATATCAGGATACGCAGTATTTT. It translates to CATSREILMTGLYQDTQYF.

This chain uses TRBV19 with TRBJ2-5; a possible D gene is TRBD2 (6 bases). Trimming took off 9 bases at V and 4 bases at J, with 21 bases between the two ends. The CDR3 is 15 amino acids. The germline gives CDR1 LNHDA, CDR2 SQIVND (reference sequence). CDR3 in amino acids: CASCFSGGTGETQYF. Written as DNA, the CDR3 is TGTGCCAGCTGCTTCTCCGGGGGTACTGGAGAGACCCAGTACTTC.

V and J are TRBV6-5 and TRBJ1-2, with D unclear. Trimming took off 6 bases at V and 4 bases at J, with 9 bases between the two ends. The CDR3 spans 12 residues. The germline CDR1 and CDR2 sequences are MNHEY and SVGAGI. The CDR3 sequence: CASSRGLYGYTF. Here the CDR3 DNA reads TGTGCCAGCAGCAGAGGCCTCTATGGCTACACCTTC.

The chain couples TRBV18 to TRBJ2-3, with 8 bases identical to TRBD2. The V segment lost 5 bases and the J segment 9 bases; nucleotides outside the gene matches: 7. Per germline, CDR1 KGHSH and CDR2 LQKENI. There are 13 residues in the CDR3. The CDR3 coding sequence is TGTGCCAGCTCATCCGGGGGGGCCTTCACGCAGTATTTT. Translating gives CASSSGGAFTQYF.

The CDR3 here is CASSQTGTGEYYSYNEQFF. The DNA of the CDR3 is TGTGCCAGCAGCCAAACCGGGACAGGGGAATATTACTCCTACAATGAGCAGTTCTTC. This sequence joins TRBV5-5 and TRBJ2-1, with 10 bases lining up with TRBD1. CDR1 SGHKS and CDR2 YYEKEE come from the germline V gene (reference sequence). The junction had 13 bases not matched to a gene; V was cut back by 4 bases and J by 0 bases. This CDR3 spans 19 amino acids.

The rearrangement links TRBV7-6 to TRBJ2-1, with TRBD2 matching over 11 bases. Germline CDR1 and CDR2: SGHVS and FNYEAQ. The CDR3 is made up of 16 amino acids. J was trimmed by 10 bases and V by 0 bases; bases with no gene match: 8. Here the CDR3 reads CASSLALVAGGHEQFF. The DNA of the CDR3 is TGTGCCAGCAGCTTAGCGCTAGTAGCGGGGGGGCACGAGCAGTTCTTC.

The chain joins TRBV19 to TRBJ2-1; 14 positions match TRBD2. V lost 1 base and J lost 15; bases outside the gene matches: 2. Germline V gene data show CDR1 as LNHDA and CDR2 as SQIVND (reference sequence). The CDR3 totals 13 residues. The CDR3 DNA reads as TGTGCCAGTAGTATAGGACTAGCGGGGGGGTTGTTCTTC. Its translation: CASSIGLAGGLFF.

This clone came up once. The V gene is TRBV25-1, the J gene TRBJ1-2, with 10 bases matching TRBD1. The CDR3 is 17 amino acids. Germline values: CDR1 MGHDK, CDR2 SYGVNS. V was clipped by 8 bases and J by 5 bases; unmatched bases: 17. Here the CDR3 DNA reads TGTGCCAGCGGTGCGGGGGACAGGGGAGGTGGGGGGTATGGCTACACCTTC. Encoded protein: CASGAGDRGGGGYGYTF.

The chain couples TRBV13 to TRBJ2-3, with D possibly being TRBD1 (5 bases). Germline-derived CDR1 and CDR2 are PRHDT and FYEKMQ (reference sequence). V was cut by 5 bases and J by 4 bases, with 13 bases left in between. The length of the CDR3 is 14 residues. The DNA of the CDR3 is TGTGCCAGCAGCCGACAGCAGCCGTCAGATACGCAGTATTTT. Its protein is CASSRQQPSDTQYF. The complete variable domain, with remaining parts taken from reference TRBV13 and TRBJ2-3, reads AAGVIQSPRHLIKEKRETATLKCYPIPRHDTVYWYQQGPGQDPQFLISFYEKMQSDKGSIPDRFSAQQFSDYHSELNMSSLELGDSALYFCASSRQQPSDTQYFGPGTRLTVL.